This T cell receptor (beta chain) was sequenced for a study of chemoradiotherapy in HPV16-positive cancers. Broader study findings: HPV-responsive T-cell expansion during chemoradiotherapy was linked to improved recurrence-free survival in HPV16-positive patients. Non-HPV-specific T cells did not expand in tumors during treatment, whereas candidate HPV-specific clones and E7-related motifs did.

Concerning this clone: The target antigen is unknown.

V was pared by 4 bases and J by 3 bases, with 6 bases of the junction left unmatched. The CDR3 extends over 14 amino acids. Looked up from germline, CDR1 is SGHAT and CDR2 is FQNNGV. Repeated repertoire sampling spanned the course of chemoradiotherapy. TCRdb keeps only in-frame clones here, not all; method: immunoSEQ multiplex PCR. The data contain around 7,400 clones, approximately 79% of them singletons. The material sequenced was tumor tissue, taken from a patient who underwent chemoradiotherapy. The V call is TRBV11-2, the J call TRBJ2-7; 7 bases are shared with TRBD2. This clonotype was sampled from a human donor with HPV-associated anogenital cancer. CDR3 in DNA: TGTGCCAGCAGCTCAGGGCCTAGCGGCTACGAGCAGTACTTC. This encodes CASSSGPSGYEQYF.